The rows below give T cell receptor beta chains drawn from one sample of a study of T cell changes during pregnancy in multiple sclerosis. Profiled with immunoSEQ multiplex PCR; TCRdb holds only in-frame clones, not every one. This repertoire shows around 33,000 clones, about 91% found once; its top ten account for roughly 0.45%. The source material was CD4+ T cells from peripheral blood mononuclear cells, sampled after pregnancy. The receptors here all came from a female donor with multiple sclerosis, enrolled in a pregnancy study. Both conserved end residues are part of each CDR3.

TRBV6-4	TRBJ1-2	15	CASRPTGLALYGYTF
TRBV2	TRBJ2-7	11	CASSPRNEQYF
TRBV6-5	TRBJ1-2	13	CASSWDGGRGYTF
TRBV11-2	TRBJ2-5	15	CASSLAGGQQETQYF
TRBV5-1	TRBJ1-1	13	CASSLQGSTEAFF
TRBV5-1	TRBJ2-2	14	CASSASGDTGELFF
TRBV9	TRBJ1-6	16	CASSVAAGRWNSPLHF
TRBV29-1	TRBJ1-2	11	CSVQQGAAGTF
TRBV11-1	TRBJ1-1	14	CASSQTTGSTEAFF
TRBV7-8	TRBJ2-5	15	CASSFRGDNQETQYF
TRBV14	TRBJ2-5	14	CASSRGVGQETQYF
TRBV30	TRBJ2-5	12	CAWSVRVETQYF